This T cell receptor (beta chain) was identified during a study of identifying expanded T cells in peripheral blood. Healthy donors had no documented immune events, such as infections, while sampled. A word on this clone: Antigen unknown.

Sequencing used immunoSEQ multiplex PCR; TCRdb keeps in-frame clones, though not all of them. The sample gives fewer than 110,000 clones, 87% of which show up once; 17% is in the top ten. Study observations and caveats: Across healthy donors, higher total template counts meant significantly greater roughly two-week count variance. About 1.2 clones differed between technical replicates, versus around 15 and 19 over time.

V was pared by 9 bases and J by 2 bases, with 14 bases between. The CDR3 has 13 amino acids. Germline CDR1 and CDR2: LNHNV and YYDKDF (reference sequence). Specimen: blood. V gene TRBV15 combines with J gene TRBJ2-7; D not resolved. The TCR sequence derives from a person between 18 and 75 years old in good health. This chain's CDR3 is CATRRLETYEQYF. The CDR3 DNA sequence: TGTGCCACGAGGCGCCTAGAAACCTACGAGCAGTACTTC. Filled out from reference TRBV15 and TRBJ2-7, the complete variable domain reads DAMVIQNPRYQVTQFGKPVTLSCSQTLNHNVMYWYQQKSSQAPKLLFHYYDKDFNNEADTPDNFQSRRPNTSFCFLDIRSPGLGDTAMYLCATRRLETYEQYFGPGTRLTVT.